This entry lists 3 T cell receptor beta chains sequenced from one sample in a study of cytomegalovirus exposure and HLA in healthy donors. A multiplex PCR was run with 60 Vbeta primers and 13 Jbeta primers. Sequenced by immunoSEQ multiplex PCR; TCRdb stores in-frame clones only, minus some. The data show about 200,000 clones, roughly 77% seen once. The specimen sequenced was PBMCs. The receptors shown here come from a woman between 50 and 59 years old in good health and CMV-seronegative.

This chain links TRBV10-3 with TRBJ2-1, with D perhaps matching TRBD2 (6 bases). Trimming took 4 bases from V and 3 from J, leaving 13 bases between them. CDR3 length equals 15 residues. Germline-derived CDR1 and CDR2 are ENHRY and SYGVKD. CDR3 sequence (DNA): TGTGCCATCAGTGGGGACTCACACCTCTACAATGAGCAGTTCTTC. As protein: CAISGDSHLYNEQFF.

The CDR3 region is CASSRLAGSDNEQFF. The CDR3 coding sequence is TGCGCCAGCAGCAGACTAGCGGGGTCGGACAATGAGCAGTTCTTC. V and J are TRBV5-1 and TRBJ2-1; 11 nucleotides agree with TRBD2. The CDR3 covers 15 residues. With 4 bases clipped from V and 5 bases from J, the junction kept 5 bases outside the gene matches. The germline gives CDR1 SGHRS, CDR2 YFSETQ.

The chain couples TRBV7-8 to TRBJ1-2, with 8 bases matching TRBD1. Germline-derived CDR1 and CDR2 are SGHVS and FQNEAQ. The junction had 12 bases not matched to a gene; V was cut back by 5 bases and J by 4 bases. This CDR3 region has 16 residues. The chain's CDR3 is CASSQLTGGVGYGYTF. CDR3 sequence (DNA): TGTGCCAGCAGCCAACTCACAGGGGGGGTTGGCTATGGCTACACCTTC.